Sequencing of this T cell receptor (beta chain) was carried out in a study of CD8+CD57+ T cells in acquired aplastic anemia. For CDR3 and TCR beta VDJ profiling, genomic DNA was the template used. Via MiXCR, TCRdb re-called the reads, giving one row per CDR3 protein. This repertoire shows about 190,000 distinct CDR3 sequences, around 50% found once; its top ten account for more than 15%. Study-level findings and limits: The CD8+ Simpson's diversity of patients and controls was not significantly different.

A word on this clonotype: Its antigen is still unknown.

Sequenced input: sorted CD4+, CD8+, or CD8+CD57+ T cells (not recorded which) from PBMCs. This sequence originates from a human donor in good health, serving as a control.

The CDR3 is CAWSVVRVYQETQYF. The CDR3 nucleotides are TGTGCCTGGAGTGTAGTTCGGGTATACCAAGAGACCCAGTACTTC. The chain has TRBV30 and TRBJ2-5; D gene ambiguous. From germline, CDR1 is GTSNPN and CDR2 SVGIG (reference sequence). V shed 0 bases and J shed 0 bases, with 11 bases lying between them. The CDR3 runs to 15 residues.